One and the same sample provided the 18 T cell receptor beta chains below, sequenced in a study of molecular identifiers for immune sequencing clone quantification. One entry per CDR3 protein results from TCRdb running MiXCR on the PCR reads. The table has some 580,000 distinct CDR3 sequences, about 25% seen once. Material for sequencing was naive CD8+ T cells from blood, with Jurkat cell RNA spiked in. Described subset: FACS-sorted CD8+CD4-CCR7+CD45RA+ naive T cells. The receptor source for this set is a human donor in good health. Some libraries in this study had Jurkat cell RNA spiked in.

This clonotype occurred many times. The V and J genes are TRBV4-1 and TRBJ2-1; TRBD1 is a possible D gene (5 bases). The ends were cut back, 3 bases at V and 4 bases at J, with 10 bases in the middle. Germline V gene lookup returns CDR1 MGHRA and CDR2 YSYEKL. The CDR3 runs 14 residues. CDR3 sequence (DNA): TGCGCCAGCAGCCAGGAACAGGATTACAATGAGCAGTTCTTC. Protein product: CASSQEQDYNEQFF.

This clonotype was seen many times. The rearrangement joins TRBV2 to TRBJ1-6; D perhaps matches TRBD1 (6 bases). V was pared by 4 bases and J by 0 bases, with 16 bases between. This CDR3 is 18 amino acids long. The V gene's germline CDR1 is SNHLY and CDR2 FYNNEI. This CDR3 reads CASSGGHALNSYNSPLHF. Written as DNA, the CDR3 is TGTGCCAGCAGTGGGGGACATGCTCTCAACTCCTATAATTCACCCCTCCACTTT.

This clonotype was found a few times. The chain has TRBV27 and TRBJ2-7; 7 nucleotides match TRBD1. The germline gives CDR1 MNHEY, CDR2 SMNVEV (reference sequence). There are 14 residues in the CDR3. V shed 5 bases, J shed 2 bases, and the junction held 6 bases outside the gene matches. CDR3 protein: CASSIPGQTYEQYF. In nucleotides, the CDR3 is TGTGCCAGCAGTATACCGGGACAGACCTACGAGCAGTACTTC.

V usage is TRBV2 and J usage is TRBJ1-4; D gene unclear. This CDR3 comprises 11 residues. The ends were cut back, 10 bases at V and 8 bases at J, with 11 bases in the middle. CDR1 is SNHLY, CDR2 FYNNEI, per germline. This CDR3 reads CAIPMGEKLFF. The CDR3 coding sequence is TGTGCCATCCCGATGGGGGAAAAACTGTTTTTT.

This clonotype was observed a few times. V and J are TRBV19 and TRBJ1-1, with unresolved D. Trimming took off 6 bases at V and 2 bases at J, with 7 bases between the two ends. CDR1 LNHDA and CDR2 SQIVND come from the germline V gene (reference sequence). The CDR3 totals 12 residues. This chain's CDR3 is CASRDYNTEAFF. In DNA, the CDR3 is TGTGCCAGTAGGGACTATAACACTGAAGCTTTCTTT. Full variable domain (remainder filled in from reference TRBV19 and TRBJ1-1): DGGITQSPKYLFRKEGQNVTLSCEQNLNHDAMYWYRQDPGQGLRLIYYSQIVNDFQKGDIAEGYSVSREKKESFPLTVTSAQKNPTAFYLCASRDYNTEAFFGQGTRLTVV.

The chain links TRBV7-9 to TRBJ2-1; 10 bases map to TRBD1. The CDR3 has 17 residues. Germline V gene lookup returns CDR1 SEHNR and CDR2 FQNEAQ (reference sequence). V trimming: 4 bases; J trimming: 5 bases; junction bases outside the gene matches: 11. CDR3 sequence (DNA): TGTGCCAGCAGCTCCTTCCCCGGGACAGGGGAAGACAATGAGCAGTTCTTC. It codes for CASSSFPGTGEDNEQFF.

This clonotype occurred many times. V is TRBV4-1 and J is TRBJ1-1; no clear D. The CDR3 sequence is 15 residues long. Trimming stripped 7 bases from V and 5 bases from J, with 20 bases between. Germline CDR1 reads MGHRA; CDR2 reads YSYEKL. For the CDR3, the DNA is TGCGCCAGCACCCATTCGAGGTTGGGGTGGACTGAAGCTTTCTTT. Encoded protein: CASTHSRLGWTEAFF.

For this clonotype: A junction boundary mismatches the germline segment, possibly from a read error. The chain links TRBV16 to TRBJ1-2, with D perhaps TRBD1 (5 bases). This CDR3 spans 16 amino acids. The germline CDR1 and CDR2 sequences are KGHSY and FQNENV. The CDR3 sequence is CTSSQSFGDESNGYTF. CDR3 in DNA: TGTACCAGCAGCCAATCGTTTGGGGACGAGTCTAATGGCTACACCTTC. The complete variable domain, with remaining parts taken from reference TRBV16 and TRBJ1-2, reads GEEVAQTPKHLVRGEGQKAKLYCAPIKGHSYVFWYQQVLKNEFKFLISFQNENVFDETGMPKERFSAKCLPNSPCSLEIQATKLEDSAVYFCTSSQSFGDESNGYTFGSGTRLTVV.

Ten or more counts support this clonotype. The CDR3 loop is CASSQVSLAGYYEQYF. CDR3 sequence (DNA): TGCGCCAGCAGCCAAGTCTCGTTAGCGGGGTACTACGAGCAGTACTTC. The V and J genes are TRBV4-1 and TRBJ2-7; 8 bases line up with TRBD2. Looked up from germline, CDR1 is MGHRA and CDR2 is YSYEKL. This CDR3 has 16 amino acids. Trimming removed 1 base from V and 3 bases from J; junction bases left unmatched: 8.

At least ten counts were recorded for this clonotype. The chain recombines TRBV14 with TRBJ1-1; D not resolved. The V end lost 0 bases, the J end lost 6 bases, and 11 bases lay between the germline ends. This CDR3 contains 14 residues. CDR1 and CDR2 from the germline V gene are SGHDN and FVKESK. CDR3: CASSQDEMVAEAFF. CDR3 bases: TGTGCCAGCAGCCAAGATGAAATGGTGGCTGAAGCTTTCTTT.

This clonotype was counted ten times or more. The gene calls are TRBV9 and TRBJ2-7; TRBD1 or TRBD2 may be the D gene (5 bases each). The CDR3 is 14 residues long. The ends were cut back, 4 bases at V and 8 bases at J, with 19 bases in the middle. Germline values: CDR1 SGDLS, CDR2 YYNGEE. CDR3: CASSPGTQPFKQYF. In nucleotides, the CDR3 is TGTGCCAGCAGCCCAGGGACCCAACCCTTCAAGCAGTACTTC.

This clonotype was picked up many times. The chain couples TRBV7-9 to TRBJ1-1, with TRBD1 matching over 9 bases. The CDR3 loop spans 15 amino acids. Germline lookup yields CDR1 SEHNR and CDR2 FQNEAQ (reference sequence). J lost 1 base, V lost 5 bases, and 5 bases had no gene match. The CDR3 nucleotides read TGTGCCAGCAGCCTACGGACAGGGGCGAACACTGAAGCTTTCTTT. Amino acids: CASSLRTGANTEAFF.

CDR3 residues: CASSVSGHPSTDTQYF. CDR3 coding DNA: TGTGCCAGCAGCGTCTCGGGACACCCTAGCACAGATACGCAGTATTTT. J is TRBJ2-3 and V is TRBV9; TRBD1 is a possible D gene (6 bases). The CDR3 length is 16 residues. Germline assignment: CDR1 SGDLS and CDR2 YYNGEE. Trimming removed 2 bases at V and 0 bases at J, with 13 bases between.

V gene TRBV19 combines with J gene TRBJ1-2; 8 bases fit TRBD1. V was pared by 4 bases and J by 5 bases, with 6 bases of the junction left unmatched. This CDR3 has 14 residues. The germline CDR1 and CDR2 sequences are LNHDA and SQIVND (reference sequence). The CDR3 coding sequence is TGTGCCAGTAGTAGCACAGACAGGGGATATGGCTACACCTTC. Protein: CASSSTDRGYGYTF.

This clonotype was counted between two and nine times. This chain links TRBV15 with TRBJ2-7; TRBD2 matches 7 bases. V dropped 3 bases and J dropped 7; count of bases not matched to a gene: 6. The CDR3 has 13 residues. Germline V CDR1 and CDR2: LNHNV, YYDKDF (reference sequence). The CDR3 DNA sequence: TGTGCCACCAGCAGGCCGCGGGGGTTGGAGCAGTACTTC. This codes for CATSRPRGLEQYF.

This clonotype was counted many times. As DNA, the CDR3 is TGTGCCAGCAGCCAAGAATTGATGCAGGGGGCGTGGGCCGGGGAGCTGTTTTTT. It encodes CASSQELMQGAWAGELFF. The J gene is TRBJ2-2, the V gene TRBV4-2; 8 bases fit TRBD1. This CDR3 has 18 residues. Unmatched junction bases numbered 12, after V lost 0 bases and J lost 6 bases. Germline V gene sequence: CDR1 LGHNA, CDR2 YNFKEQ.

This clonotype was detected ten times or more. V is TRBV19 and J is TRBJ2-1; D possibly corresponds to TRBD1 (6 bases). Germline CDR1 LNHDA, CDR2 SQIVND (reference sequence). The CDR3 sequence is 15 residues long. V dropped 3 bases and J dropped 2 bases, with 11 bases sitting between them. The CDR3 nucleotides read TGTGCCAGTAGTATCAGGGGCAACACCTACAATGAGCAGTTCTTC. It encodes CASSIRGNTYNEQFF.

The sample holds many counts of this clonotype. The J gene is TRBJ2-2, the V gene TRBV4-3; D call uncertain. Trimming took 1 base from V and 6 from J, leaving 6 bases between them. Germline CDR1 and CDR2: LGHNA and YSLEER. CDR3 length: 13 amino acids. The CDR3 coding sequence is TGCGCCAGCAGCCAAGTGGGCCCCGGGGAGCTGTTTTTT. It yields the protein CASSQVGPGELFF.